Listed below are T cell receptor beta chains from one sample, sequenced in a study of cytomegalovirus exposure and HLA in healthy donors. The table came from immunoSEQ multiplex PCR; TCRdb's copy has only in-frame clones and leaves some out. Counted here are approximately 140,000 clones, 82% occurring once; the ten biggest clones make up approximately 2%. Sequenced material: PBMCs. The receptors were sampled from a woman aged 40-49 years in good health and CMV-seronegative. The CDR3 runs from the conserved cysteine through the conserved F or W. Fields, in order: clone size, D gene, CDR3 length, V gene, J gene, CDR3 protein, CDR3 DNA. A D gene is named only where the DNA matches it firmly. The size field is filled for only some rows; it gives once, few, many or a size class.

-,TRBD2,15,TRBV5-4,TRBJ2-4,CASSSNLAGKNIQYF,TGTGCCAGCAGCTCGAACCTAGCGGGAAAAAACATTCAGTACTTC
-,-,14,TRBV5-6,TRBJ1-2,CASSLNGFNYGYTF,TGTGCCAGCAGCTTAAACGGGTTTAACTATGGCTACACCTTC
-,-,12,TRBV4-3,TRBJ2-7,CASSQGSGEQYF,TGCGCCAGCAGCCAAGGGTCCGGCGAGCAGTACTTC
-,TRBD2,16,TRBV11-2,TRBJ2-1,CASSLNGASGDNEQFF,TGTGCCAGCAGCCTCAATGGGGCTAGCGGCGACAATGAGCAGTTCTTC
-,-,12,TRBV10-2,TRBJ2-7,CATQGGPYEQYF,TGCGCCACCCAGGGGGGTCCCTACGAGCAGTACTTC
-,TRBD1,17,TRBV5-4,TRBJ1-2,CASSLGGTGTVNYGYTF,TGTGCCAGCAGCTTGGGTGGGACAGGGACGGTGAACTATGGCTACACCTTC
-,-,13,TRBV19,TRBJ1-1,CASSMATYTEAFF,TGTGCCAGTAGTATGGCGACTTACACTGAAGCTTTCTTT
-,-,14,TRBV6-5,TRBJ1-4,CASSTPGLNEKLFF,TGTGCCAGCAGTACCCCCGGACTGAATGAAAAACTGTTTTTT
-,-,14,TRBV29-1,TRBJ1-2,CSAPRPTGLYGYTF,TGCAGCGCCCCACGGCCGACAGGACTCTATGGCTACACCTTC
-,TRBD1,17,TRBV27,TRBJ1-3,CASSPQTGTHSGNTIYF,TGCGCCAGCAGTCCCCAGACAGGGACACACTCTGGAAACACCATATATTTT
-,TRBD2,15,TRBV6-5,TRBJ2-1,CASSAPGLGYNEQFF,TGTGCCAGCAGTGCACCGGGACTAGGTTACAATGAGCAGTTCTTC
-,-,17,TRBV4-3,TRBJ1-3,CASSQGQISSGGNTIYF,TGCGCCAGCAGCCAAGGGCAGATCTCTAGCGGTGGAAACACCATATATTTT
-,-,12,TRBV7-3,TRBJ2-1,CASSLSGSEQFF,TGTGCCAGCAGCTTAAGCGGATCTGAGCAGTTCTTC
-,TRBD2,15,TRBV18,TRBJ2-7,CASSRTSGATYRQYF,TGTGCCAGCTCACGGACTAGCGGGGCGACCTATAGGCAGTACTTC
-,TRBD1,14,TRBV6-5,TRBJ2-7,CASSWDRGTYEQYF,TGTGCCAGCAGTTGGGACAGGGGGACCTACGAGCAGTACTTC
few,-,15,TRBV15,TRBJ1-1,CATSRDRGAYDEAFF,TGTGCCACCAGCAGAGATAGGGGTGCGTACGATGAAGCTTTCTTT
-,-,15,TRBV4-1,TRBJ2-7,CASSPNLGTEYEQYF,TGCGCCAGCAGCCCAAATTTGGGCACAGAATACGAGCAGTACTTC
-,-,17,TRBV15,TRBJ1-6,CATSRGQGGSYNSPLHF,TGTGCCACCAGCAGAGGCCAGGGAGGCTCCTATAATTCACCCCTCCACTTT
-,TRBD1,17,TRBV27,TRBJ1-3,CASSRRQGAQNGNTIYF,TGTGCCAGCAGTCGCCGACAGGGGGCGCAAAATGGAAACACCATATATTTT
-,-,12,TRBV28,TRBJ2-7,CASKITGNEQYF,TGTGCCAGCAAGATAACAGGGAACGAGCAGTACTTC
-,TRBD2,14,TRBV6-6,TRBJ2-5,CASSGTSSQETQYF,TGTGCCAGTAGTGGGACTAGCAGTCAAGAGACCCAGTACTTC
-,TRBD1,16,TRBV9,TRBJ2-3,CASSVMGQGGTDTQYF,TGTGCCAGCAGCGTGATGGGACAGGGGGGCACAGATACGCAGTATTTT
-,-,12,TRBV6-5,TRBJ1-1,CASSYGEGGSFF,TGTGCCAGCAGTTACGGGGAGGGTGGCTCTTTCTTT
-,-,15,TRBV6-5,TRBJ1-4,CASSYSTVTAEKLFF,TGTGCCAGCAGTTACTCGACGGTCACAGCTGAAAAACTGTTTTTT
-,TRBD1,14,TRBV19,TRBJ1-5,CASSIWGTDQPQHF,TGTGCCAGTAGTATATGGGGGACAGATCAGCCCCAGCATTTT
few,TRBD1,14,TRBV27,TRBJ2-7,CASSSGQGRYEQYF,TGTGCCAGCAGTAGCGGACAGGGTCGGTACGAGCAGTACTTC
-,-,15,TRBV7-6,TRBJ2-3,CASSLQLPGADTQYF,TGTGCCAGCAGCTTACAATTGCCGGGGGCAGATACGCAGTATTTT
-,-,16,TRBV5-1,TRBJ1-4,CASSLGQQGPNEKLFF,TGCGCCAGCAGCTTGGGGCAACAGGGACCTAATGAAAAACTGTTTTTT
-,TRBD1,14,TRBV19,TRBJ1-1,CASSPGQGIPEAFF,TGTGCCAGTTCTCCGGGACAGGGAATCCCTGAAGCTTTCTTT
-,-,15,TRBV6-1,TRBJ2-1,CASSQSADSYNEQFF,TGTGCCAGCAGCCAAAGTGCGGACTCCTACAATGAGCAGTTCTTC
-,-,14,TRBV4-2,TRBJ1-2,CASSQDVSVYGYTF,TGTGCCAGCAGCCAAGATGTATCGGTCTATGGCTACACCTTC
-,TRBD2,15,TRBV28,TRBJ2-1,CASSLRPTSGKEQFF,TGTGCCAGCAGTTTGCGCCCGACTAGCGGGAAGGAGCAGTTCTTC
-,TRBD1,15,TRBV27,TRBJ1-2,CASSSRDRGRDGYTF,TGTGCCAGCAGCTCCCGGGACAGGGGGCGCGATGGCTACACCTTC
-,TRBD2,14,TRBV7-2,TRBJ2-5,CASSLWPGGETQYF,TGTGCCAGCAGCTTATGGCCGGGAGGAGAGACCCAGTACTTC
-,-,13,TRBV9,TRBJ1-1,CASSPLSGGEAFF,TGTGCCAGCAGCCCCTTATCGGGGGGCGAAGCTTTCTTT
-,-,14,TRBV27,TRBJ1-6,CASSSRRLGSPLHF,TGTGCCAGCAGTTCACGGCGGTTAGGTTCACCCCTCCACTTT
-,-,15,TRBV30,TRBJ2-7,CAWTSRQVYSYEQYF,TGTGCCTGGACGAGTAGACAGGTATATTCCTACGAGCAGTACTTC
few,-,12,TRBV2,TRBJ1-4,CASRGTGEKLFF,TGTGCCAGCAGGGGAACAGGAGAAAAACTGTTTTTT
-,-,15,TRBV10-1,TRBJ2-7,CASSLGAGGSYEQYF,TGCGCCAGCAGTCTTGGGGCAGGGGGGTCCTACGAGCAGTACTTC
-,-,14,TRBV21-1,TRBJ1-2,CASSKLGRGYGYTF,TGTGCCAGCAGCAAACTCGGCAGGGGCTATGGCTACACCTTC